This is a list of T cell receptor beta chains from one sample in a study of radiotherapy plus CTLA-4 blockade in lung cancer. The table came from immunoSEQ multiplex PCR; TCRdb's copy has only in-frame clones and leaves some out. In the table there are tens of thousands of clones, 70% to 80% of which are singletons. Sample: peripheral blood, taken from a patient treated with radiotherapy plus ipilimumab. All receptors derive from a human donor with non-small cell lung cancer who had stable disease on radiotherapy plus ipilimumab. Each CDR3 is given with its conserved first and last residue. D genes are given only for firm matches. Clone size, where shown, is once, few, many, or a class for clones that have expanded.

V gene: TRBV7-2; clone size: once; J gene: TRBJ1-1; D gene: .; CDR3 protein: CASSLDGSMNTEAFF; CDR3 DNA: TGTGCCAGCAGCTTAGACGGTTCCATGAACACTGAAGCTTTCTTT
V gene: TRBV5-6; clone size: .; J gene: TRBJ1-1; D gene: .; CDR3 protein: CASSLPVNTEAFF; CDR3 DNA: TGTGCCAGCAGCTTGCCGGTGAACACTGAAGCTTTCTTT
V gene: TRBV19; clone size: .; J gene: TRBJ2-5; D gene: .; CDR3 protein: CASSIDSLFQETQYF; CDR3 DNA: TGTGCCAGTAGTATTGACTCACTTTTTCAAGAGACCCAGTACTTC
V gene: TRBV15; clone size: .; J gene: TRBJ1-1; D gene: TRBD1; CDR3 protein: CATSHRDRGLTEAFF; CDR3 DNA: TGTGCCACCAGCCACCGGGACAGGGGGCTTACTGAAGCTTTCTTT
V gene: TRBV13; clone size: .; J gene: TRBJ1-5; D gene: .; CDR3 protein: CASTRGRSSNQPQHF; CDR3 DNA: TGTGCCAGCACCCGGGGAAGGTCCAGCAATCAGCCCCAGCATTTT
V gene: TRBV4-2; clone size: .; J gene: TRBJ1-3; D gene: .; CDR3 protein: CASSQAGGISSGNTIYF; CDR3 DNA: TGTGCCAGCAGCCAAGCGGGGGGGATAAGCTCTGGAAACACCATATATTTT
V gene: TRBV11-2; clone size: .; J gene: TRBJ2-2; D gene: .; CDR3 protein: CASSVRDTGELFF; CDR3 DNA: TGTGCCAGCAGCGTGCGTGACACCGGGGAGCTGTTTTTT
V gene: TRBV19; clone size: .; J gene: TRBJ1-2; D gene: TRBD1; CDR3 protein: CASSPGQGTVSYTF; CDR3 DNA: TGTGCCAGTAGTCCCGGACAGGGGACCGTAAGCTACACCTTC
V gene: TRBV28; clone size: .; J gene: TRBJ1-6; D gene: .; CDR3 protein: CASKNLPGDKSSYNSPLHF; CDR3 DNA: TGTGCCAGCAAAAATCTTCCCGGGGACAAGAGCTCCTATAATTCACCCCTCCACTTT
V gene: TRBV9; clone size: few; J gene: TRBJ1-6; D gene: TRBD1; CDR3 protein: CASTGGTGTPNSPLHF; CDR3 DNA: TGTGCCAGCACCGGAGGGACAGGGACTCCAAATTCACCCCTCCACTTT
V gene: TRBV7-8; clone size: few; J gene: TRBJ1-2; D gene: .; CDR3 protein: CASSQDRGVGGYTF; CDR3 DNA: TGTGCCAGCAGCCAGGACCGGGGGGTCGGGGGCTACACCTTC
V gene: TRBV19; clone size: few; J gene: TRBJ2-6; D gene: .; CDR3 protein: CASSIDLNSGANVLTF; CDR3 DNA: TGTGCCAGTAGTATAGACCTTAACTCTGGGGCCAACGTCCTGACTTTC
V gene: TRBV28; clone size: .; J gene: TRBJ1-1; D gene: .; CDR3 protein: CASNGIIEAFF; CDR3 DNA: TGTGCCAGCAATGGGATAATTGAAGCTTTCTTT
V gene: TRBV7-8; clone size: .; J gene: TRBJ1-1; D gene: .; CDR3 protein: CASSLASWNTEAFF; CDR3 DNA: TGTGCCAGCAGCTTAGCAAGCTGGAACACTGAAGCTTTCTTT
V gene: TRBV18; clone size: .; J gene: TRBJ1-5; D gene: .; CDR3 protein: CASSPQPGNQPQHF; CDR3 DNA: TGTGCCAGCTCACCCCAACCAGGCAATCAGCCCCAGCATTTT
V gene: TRBV30; clone size: .; J gene: TRBJ1-2; D gene: .; CDR3 protein: CAWMQSHYGYTF; CDR3 DNA: TGTGCCTGGATGCAGTCACACTATGGCTACACCTTC
V gene: TRBV5-4; clone size: once; J gene: TRBJ2-6; D gene: .; CDR3 protein: CASSPSGANVLTF; CDR3 DNA: TGTGCCAGCAGCCCCTCTGGGGCCAACGTCCTGACTTTC
V gene: TRBV4-1; clone size: few; J gene: TRBJ1-4; D gene: .; CDR3 protein: CASSQDLWGKTNEKLFF; CDR3 DNA: TGCGCCAGCAGCCAAGATCTATGGGGGAAGACTAATGAAAAACTGTTTTTT
V gene: TRBV29-1; clone size: few; J gene: TRBJ1-6; D gene: TRBD1; CDR3 protein: CSVSGTGGSPLHF; CDR3 DNA: TGCAGCGTTTCCGGGACAGGGGGATCACCCCTCCACTTT
V gene: TRBV18; clone size: .; J gene: TRBJ2-2; D gene: TRBD1; CDR3 protein: CASSPDRGRTGELFF; CDR3 DNA: TGTGCCAGCTCACCGGACAGGGGACGGACCGGGGAGCTGTTTTTT
V gene: TRBV6-5; clone size: .; J gene: TRBJ1-2; D gene: .; CDR3 protein: CASSYPGRIGGYTF; CDR3 DNA: TGTGCCAGCAGTTACCCGGGAAGGATAGGGGGCTACACCTTC
V gene: TRBV9; clone size: .; J gene: TRBJ1-5; D gene: TRBD1; CDR3 protein: CASSVTGYSNQPQHF; CDR3 DNA: TGTGCCAGCAGCGTGACAGGGTATAGCAATCAGCCCCAGCATTTT
V gene: TRBV6-4; clone size: .; J gene: TRBJ2-3; D gene: .; CDR3 protein: CASSDSGGYTDTQYF; CDR3 DNA: TGTGCCAGCAGTGACTCCGGCGGATACACAGATACGCAGTATTTT
V gene: TRBV25-1; clone size: once; J gene: TRBJ1-3; D gene: .; CDR3 protein: CASTRGSGAGNTIYF; CDR3 DNA: TGTGCCAGCACTAGAGGGTCAGGGGCTGGAAACACCATATATTTT
V gene: TRBV11-3; clone size: .; J gene: TRBJ2-2; D gene: .; CDR3 protein: CASSLGLGRPNTGELFF; CDR3 DNA: TGTGCCAGCAGCTTAGGATTGGGCAGGCCGAACACCGGGGAGCTGTTTTTT
V gene: TRBV5-1; clone size: once; J gene: TRBJ2-1; D gene: TRBD2; CDR3 protein: CASSTAGGRGDEQFF; CDR3 DNA: TGCGCCAGCAGCACGGCGGGGGGGCGTGGTGATGAGCAGTTCTTC
V gene: TRBV18; clone size: .; J gene: TRBJ2-2; D gene: TRBD1; CDR3 protein: CASSLLKRTGPNTGELFF; CDR3 DNA: TGTGCCAGCTCACTTCTAAAAAGGACAGGGCCGAACACCGGGGAGCTGTTTTTT
V gene: TRBV28; clone size: once; J gene: TRBJ1-2; D gene: .; CDR3 protein: CASSLYVTNYGYTF; CDR3 DNA: TGTGCCAGCAGTCTTTATGTCACCAACTATGGCTACACCTTC
V gene: TRBV19; clone size: few; J gene: TRBJ1-2; D gene: .; CDR3 protein: CASSDHSGVTGQANYGYTF; CDR3 DNA: TGTGCCAGTAGCGACCATTCGGGGGTTACGGGCCAGGCTAACTATGGCTACACCTTC
V gene: TRBV13; clone size: .; J gene: TRBJ1-2; D gene: TRBD1; CDR3 protein: CASSLWTGGTYGYTF; CDR3 DNA: TGTGCCAGCAGCTTGTGGACAGGGGGCACGTATGGCTACACCTTC
V gene: TRBV11-3; clone size: .; J gene: TRBJ2-7; D gene: TRBD1; CDR3 protein: CASAGGTVGGEQYF; CDR3 DNA: TGTGCCAGCGCAGGGGGCACCGTCGGCGGCGAGCAGTACTTC
V gene: TRBV7-2; clone size: once; J gene: TRBJ1-4; D gene: .; CDR3 protein: CASRPARVNEKLFF; CDR3 DNA: TGTGCCAGCAGACCCGCAAGGGTTAATGAAAAACTGTTTTTT
V gene: TRBV18; clone size: .; J gene: TRBJ2-3; D gene: TRBD1; CDR3 protein: CASSQGSGGVRDTQYF; CDR3 DNA: TGTGCCAGCTCTCAGGGATCAGGGGGCGTCCGGGATACGCAGTATTTT
V gene: TRBV9; clone size: once; J gene: TRBJ2-5; D gene: .; CDR3 protein: CASSVDPARRGETQYF; CDR3 DNA: TGTGCCAGCAGCGTAGATCCGGCCCGGCGGGGAGAGACCCAGTACTTC
V gene: TRBV9; clone size: .; J gene: TRBJ2-7; D gene: .; CDR3 protein: CASSGGGGHTFYEQYF; CDR3 DNA: TGTGCCAGCAGCGGAGGTGGGGGACACACGTTCTACGAGCAGTACTTC
V gene: TRBV5-8; clone size: .; J gene: TRBJ2-3; D gene: .; CDR3 protein: CASSLGQVADTQYF; CDR3 DNA: TGTGCCAGCAGCTTGGGACAGGTTGCAGATACGCAGTATTTT
V gene: TRBV9; clone size: .; J gene: TRBJ1-2; D gene: TRBD1; CDR3 protein: CASTLDRGKFDGYTF; CDR3 DNA: TGTGCCAGCACTCTGGACAGGGGGAAATTTGATGGCTACACCTTC
V gene: TRBV28; clone size: .; J gene: TRBJ1-6; D gene: TRBD1; CDR3 protein: CASSLVGQGARNSPLHF; CDR3 DNA: TGTGCCAGCAGTTTAGTGGGGCAGGGGGCTAGGAATTCACCCCTCCACTTT
V gene: TRBV6-5; clone size: few; J gene: TRBJ1-2; D gene: .; CDR3 protein: CASSYSTAIVNYGYTF; CDR3 DNA: TGTGCCAGCAGTTACTCGACGGCAATAGTTAACTATGGCTACACCTTC
V gene: TRBV6-5; clone size: .; J gene: TRBJ2-7; D gene: .; CDR3 protein: CASSYSTRGYEQYF; CDR3 DNA: TGTGCCAGCAGTTACTCGACCAGGGGTTACGAGCAGTACTTC
V gene: TRBV5-5; clone size: .; J gene: TRBJ1-4; D gene: .; CDR3 protein: CASQGGGNRRGEKLFF; CDR3 DNA: TGTGCCAGTCAGGGAGGTGGTAATCGTCGGGGTGAAAAACTGTTTTTT
V gene: TRBV6-5; clone size: .; J gene: TRBJ1-4; D gene: TRBD1; CDR3 protein: CASRTGGHNEKLFF; CDR3 DNA: TGTGCCAGCAGGACAGGGGGCCATAATGAAAAACTGTTTTTT
V gene: TRBV11-3; clone size: .; J gene: TRBJ2-1; D gene: TRBD2; CDR3 protein: CASSLSGVSSYNEQFF; CDR3 DNA: TGTGCCAGCAGTCTTAGCGGGGTCTCCTCCTACAATGAGCAGTTCTTC
V gene: TRBV6-5; clone size: .; J gene: TRBJ1-2; D gene: TRBD1; CDR3 protein: CASSPGGAANYGYTF; CDR3 DNA: TGTGCCAGCAGTCCAGGGGGGGCCGCTAACTATGGCTACACCTTC
V gene: TRBV19; clone size: .; J gene: TRBJ1-5; D gene: .; CDR3 protein: CASSIARADGNQPQHF; CDR3 DNA: TGTGCCAGTAGTATAGCCAGGGCCGACGGCAATCAGCCCCAGCATTTT
V gene: TRBV28; clone size: .; J gene: TRBJ2-2; D gene: TRBD1; CDR3 protein: CASSFFGRGLAGELFF; CDR3 DNA: TGTGCCAGCAGTTTCTTTGGCAGGGGGCTTGCCGGGGAGCTGTTTTTT
V gene: TRBV23-1; clone size: .; J gene: TRBJ2-1; D gene: .; CDR3 protein: CASSQHLGFTNDDEQFF; CDR3 DNA: TGCGCCAGCAGTCAACACTTAGGGTTCACCAACGACGATGAGCAGTTCTTC
V gene: TRBV5-1; clone size: .; J gene: TRBJ1-1; D gene: .; CDR3 protein: CASSLDSNTEAFF; CDR3 DNA: TGCGCCAGCAGCTTGGATTCGAACACTGAAGCTTTCTTT
V gene: TRBV6-1; clone size: .; J gene: TRBJ2-3; D gene: TRBD2; CDR3 protein: CASSPGGLSTDTQYF; CDR3 DNA: TGTGCCAGCAGCCCGGGGGGACTTTCTACAGATACGCAGTATTTT
V gene: TRBV7-9; clone size: .; J gene: TRBJ1-6; D gene: .; CDR3 protein: CASSRDGSSYNSPLHF; CDR3 DNA: TGTGCCAGCAGCCGAGACGGAAGCTCCTATAATTCACCCCTCCACTTT
V gene: TRBV18; clone size: once; J gene: TRBJ1-2; D gene: TRBD1; CDR3 protein: CASSPNDQGAYGYTF; CDR3 DNA: TGTGCCAGCTCACCCAACGACCAGGGGGCGTATGGCTACACCTTC